What follows are 7 T cell receptor beta chains derived from one specimen sequenced in a study of T cell repertoires in cytomegalovirus infection. These receptors have no known antigen. MiXCR, run by TCRdb on the reads, gives a single entry per CDR3 protein. The sample lists hundreds of thousands of distinct CDR3 sequences, approximately 31% occurring once. Source: cultured CD8+ T cells from PBMCs, taken from culture after CMV antigen stimulation. Receptor source: a human donor in good health (CMV status not recorded). Some clones in this sample may be carry-over from other donors' samples.

The chain employs TRBV6-5 and TRBJ1-1; D gene ambiguous. The germline V gene encodes CDR1 MNHEY and CDR2 SVGAGI. The CDR3 is made up of 14 amino acids. V lost 4 bases, J lost 1 base, and 10 bases lay in between. In nucleotides, the CDR3 is TGTGCCAGCAGTTTAGAACGAAGGAACACTGAAGCTTTCTTT. This sequence encodes CASSLERRNTEAFF.

This clonotype was observed at least ten times. The rearrangement joins TRBV4-2 to TRBJ2-2; TRBD2 aligns across 10 bases. V gave up 0 bases and J gave up 6 bases; unmatched junction bases: 7. This CDR3 comprises 17 residues. CDR1 and CDR2 from the germline V gene are LGHNA and YNFKEQ. The CDR3, as DNA: TGTGCCAGCAGCCAAGATGTCCAGCGGGGGGGGTCCGGGGAGCTGTTTTTT. It specifies CASSQDVQRGGSGELFF.

In its sample, this clonotype was seen many times. CDR3 coding DNA: TGTGCCAGCAGCTGGGGCACAGGGGTCGGGGAGCAGTTCTTC. Translation gives CASSWGTGVGEQFF. The chain joins TRBV7-8 to TRBJ2-1; 7 bases agree with TRBD1. This CDR3 region has 14 residues. The germline V gene encodes CDR1 SGHVS and CDR2 FQNEAQ. V lost 4 bases to trimming and J lost 10 bases; unmatched junction nucleotides: 10.

This clonotype was seen many times. The chain carries TRBV6-1 and TRBJ2-1; 10 positions match TRBD2. Germline CDR1 reads MNHNS; CDR2 reads SASEGT. J gave up 3 bases and V 4 bases, and 0 bases lay outside the gene matches. This CDR3 has 14 amino acids. CDR3 nucleotides: TGTGCCAGCAGTGCTAGCGGGGGCTACAATGAGCAGTTCTTC. Translation gives CASSASGGYNEQFF.

The rearrangement links TRBV27 to TRBJ2-7; D is unclear. The V gene lost 0 bases and the J gene lost 0 bases, with 12 bases spanning the gap. CDR1 is MNHEY, CDR2 SMNVEV, per germline (reference sequence). This CDR3 region has 16 residues. CDR3 region: CASSLSMAVPSYEQYF. The CDR3 DNA follows: TGTGCCAGCAGTTTATCGATGGCGGTTCCCTCCTACGAGCAGTACTTC.

This clonotype has more than one count but fewer than ten. The chain recombines TRBV12-5 with TRBJ2-2; no definite D call. This CDR3 spans 16 amino acids. CDR1 and CDR2 (germline): LGHNT, FRNRAP. Trimming pared 3 bases from V and 8 bases from J, leaving 19 bases between. The CDR3 DNA is TGTGCTAGTGGTTTTCACCCGAACACCTTATCGGGGGAGCTGTTTTTT. Its translation: CASGFHPNTLSGELFF.

This clonotype has just a few counts. This sequence joins TRBV7-8 and TRBJ2-7, with a tentative D call TRBD1 (5 bases). The ends were cut back, 6 bases at V and 0 bases at J, with 18 bases in the middle. CDR1 and CDR2 (germline): SGHVS, FQNEAQ. The CDR3 has 16 amino acids. The DNA of the CDR3 is TGTGCCAGCAGTCCTCGGTGGGGCCCCCGCTCCTACGAGCAGTACTTC. Translation gives CASSPRWGPRSYEQYF.